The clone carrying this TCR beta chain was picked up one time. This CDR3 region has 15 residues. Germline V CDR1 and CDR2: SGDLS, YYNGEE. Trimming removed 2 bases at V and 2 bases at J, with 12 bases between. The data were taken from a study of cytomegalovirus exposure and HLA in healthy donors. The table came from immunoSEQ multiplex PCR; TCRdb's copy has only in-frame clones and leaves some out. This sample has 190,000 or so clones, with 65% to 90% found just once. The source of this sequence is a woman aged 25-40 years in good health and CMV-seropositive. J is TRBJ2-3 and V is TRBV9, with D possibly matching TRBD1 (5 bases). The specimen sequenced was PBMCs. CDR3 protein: CASSVWGGNTDTQYF. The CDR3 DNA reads TGTGCCAGCAGCGTCTGGGGCGGCAACACAGATACGCAGTATTTT.